This entry lists 21 T cell receptor beta chains sequenced from one sample in a study of low-dose radiotherapy and immunotherapy resistance in tumors. It was with a constant-region primer and a V-primer adapter that TCRs were amplified over roughly 19 PCR cycles. Using its own MiXCR run on the reads, TCRdb lists one record per CDR3 protein. Among about 46,000 distinct CDR3 sequences listed, about 11% were seen once. Time point reported: before trial treatment. The sequencing here drew on PBMCs, taken before treatment. These receptor sequences come from a female donor with ovarian cancer.

The chain links TRBV6-5 to TRBJ2-1; a weak D match, TRBD2 (5 bases). Trimming removed 5 bases from V and 12 bases from J, with 23 bases in between. Germline assignment: CDR1 MNHEY and CDR2 SVGAGI. The CDR3 contains 15 residues. The CDR3 region is CASSLDHRGGLWQFF. The CDR3 DNA reads as TGTGCCAGCAGTCTTGACCATCGGGGTGGGTTATGGCAGTTCTTC.

This clonotype occurred many times. This rearrangement joins TRBV7-8 to TRBJ2-7; D may be TRBD1 (5 bases). Trimming stripped 9 bases from V and 6 bases from J, with 18 bases between. The length of the CDR3 is 13 residues. Germline lookup yields CDR1 SGHVS and CDR2 FQNEAQ. The CDR3 DNA sequence: TGTGCCAGTCAGACCCAGGGTCTCGGCGAGCAGTACTTC. As protein: CASQTQGLGEQYF.

This clonotype showed up many times. This rearrangement joins TRBV20-1 to TRBJ1-5; D is unclear. Trimming removed 4 bases from V and 4 bases from J, with 8 bases in between. This CDR3 comprises 12 residues. Germline CDR1 is DFQATT and CDR2 is SNEGSKA (reference sequence). CDR3 nucleotides: TGCAGTGCTACTAACGGGAATCAGCCCCAGCATTTT. This encodes CSATNGNQPQHF.

As DNA, the CDR3 is TGTGCCAGCAGCCTCCTGCTGGACAACTACGAGCAGTACTTC. This encodes CASSLLLDNYEQYF. V is TRBV2 and J is TRBJ2-7; D is possibly TRBD1 (5 bases). The CDR3 extends over 14 amino acids. V gave up 6 bases and J gave up 3 bases, with 15 bases separating them. Germline assignment: CDR1 SNHLY and CDR2 FYNNEI.

This clonotype was observed at least ten times. The V call is TRBV19, the J call TRBJ1-6; D may be TRBD1 (6 bases). This CDR3 has 16 amino acids. The V and J ends lost 6 bases and 8 bases respectively, with 20 bases between them. Per germline, CDR1 LNHDA and CDR2 SQIVND (reference sequence). CDR3 bases: TGTGCCAGTAGACAAACCGGACAGAGCCTGCATTCACCCCTCCACTTT. Amino acid sequence: CASRQTGQSLHSPLHF.

This clonotype appeared many times. This sequence joins TRBV12-3 or TRBV12-4 and TRBJ2-1; 9 nucleotides align to TRBD1. J gave up 1 base and V 6 bases, and 1 base lay outside the gene matches. The CDR3 is 14 residues long. The DNA for the CDR3 is TGTGCCAGCAGGGGACAGGGTTCCTACAATGAGCAGTTCTTC. It encodes CASRGQGSYNEQFF.

This clonotype was seen many times. This chain joins TRBV5-1 and TRBJ2-7; D is ambiguous. CDR1 is SGHRS and CDR2 is YFSETQ in the germline V gene. This CDR3 is built from 14 residues. V lost 1 base and J lost 3, with 11 bases in between. The CDR3 sequence is CASSLWRGDYEQYF. In DNA form, the CDR3 reads TGCGCCAGCAGCTTGTGGAGAGGCGACTACGAGCAGTACTTC. Full variable domain (missing parts from reference TRBV5-1 and TRBJ2-7): KAGVTQTPRYLIKTRGQQVTLSCSPISGHRSVSWYQQTPGQGLQFLFEYFSETQRNKGNFPGRFSGRQFSNSRSEMNVSTLELGDSALYLCASSLWRGDYEQYFGPGTRLTVT.

There are many counts of this clonotype. The gene calls are TRBV5-1 and TRBJ2-3; 10 bases are shared with TRBD1. Germline V CDR1 and CDR2: SGHRS, YFSETQ. The CDR3 sequence is 14 residues long. Trimming removed 4 bases from V and 6 bases from J; junction bases left unmatched: 5. Here the CDR3 reads CASSKGQGSDTQYF. The CDR3 nucleotides read TGCGCCAGCAGCAAGGGACAGGGGTCCGATACGCAGTATTTT.

This clonotype appeared many times. The chain combines TRBV5-1 with TRBJ1-4, with 9 bases that match TRBD1. The V segment lost 1 base and the J segment 8 bases; nucleotides outside the gene matches: 12. The CDR3 is 17 amino acids. From germline, CDR1 is SGHRS and CDR2 YFSETQ. The CDR3 DNA follows: TGCGCCAGCAGCTTGACCCTGGGGGGACAGGGCGGCGAAAAACTGTTTTTT. The encoded protein is CASSLTLGGQGGEKLFF.

This clonotype has at least ten counts. The chain combines TRBV6-2 or TRBV6-3 with TRBJ2-1, with D possibly matching TRBD1 (6 bases). From germline, CDR1 is MNHEY and CDR2 SVGEGT. V was trimmed by 6 bases and J by 2 bases, leaving 8 bases between them. This CDR3 region has 13 residues. The CDR3 here is CASRAGAYNEQFF. CDR3 bases: TGTGCCAGCAGAGCAGGGGCCTACAATGAGCAGTTCTTC.

The table lists this clonotype with many counts. This rearrangement joins TRBV20-1 to TRBJ2-6; D unclear. The CDR3 length is 13 residues. Germline assignment: CDR1 DFQATT and CDR2 SNEGSKA (reference sequence). Trimming removed 6 bases from V and 4 bases from J, with 10 bases in between. CDR3 DNA: TGCAGTGCCTGGATGAGCGGGGCCAACGTCCTGACTTTC. Translated: CSAWMSGANVLTF.

This clonotype was recorded many times. The chain couples TRBV11-3 to TRBJ1-2, with D uncertain. Per the germline V gene, CDR1 is SGHNT and CDR2 is YENEEA. V was pared by 5 bases and J by 8 bases, with 15 bases between. CDR3 length equals 13 residues. DNA for the CDR3: TGTGCCAGCAGCCCCCGTCCCGGACGGGGCTACACCTTC. It is translated as CASSPRPGRGYTF.

This clonotype appeared many times. J is TRBJ1-6 and V is TRBV12-3 or TRBV12-4; perhaps TRBD1 as D (6 bases). The CDR3 is made up of 12 amino acids. V shed 6 bases and J shed 7 bases, with 7 bases lying between them. The CDR3 DNA reads as TGTGCCAGCAGGCAGGGGAATTCACCCCTCCACTTT. Its translation: CASRQGNSPLHF.

This clonotype came up many times. This chain links TRBV28 with TRBJ1-5; 9 bases agree with TRBD1. Germline CDR1 MDHEN, CDR2 SYDVKM. The CDR3 has 16 residues. J gave up 7 bases and V 5 bases, and 12 bases lay outside the gene matches. As DNA, the CDR3 is TGTGCCAGCAGTCAGACGCCGGGACAGGGATGGCAGCCCCAGCATTTT. It translates to CASSQTPGQGWQPQHF.

This clonotype was recorded a few times. The chain couples TRBV10-3 to TRBJ2-5, with 10 bases matching TRBD2. The V and J ends lost 4 bases and 5 bases, in that order; junction bases with no gene match: 7. CDR3 length: 15 residues. CDR1 is ENHRY and CDR2 is SYGVKD in the germline V gene. As DNA, the CDR3 is TGTGCCATCAGTGGGTCGGCTAGCGGGGGCGAGACCCAGTACTTC. Translating gives CAISGSASGGETQYF.

This clonotype came up many times. In DNA form, the CDR3 reads TGTGCCAGCAGTTTAGCACAGGCTGGAAACACCATATATTTT. As protein: CASSLAQAGNTIYF. The rearrangement links TRBV28 to TRBJ1-3; D possibly corresponds to TRBD1 (5 bases). The ends were cut back, 2 bases at V and 2 bases at J, with 7 bases in the middle. CDR1 MDHEN and CDR2 SYDVKM come from the germline V gene. This CDR3 has 14 residues.

This clonotype was seen ten or more times. The rearrangement joins TRBV5-4 to TRBJ2-5; D remains ambiguous. V dropped 4 bases and J dropped 5 bases, with 15 bases sitting between them. The germline CDR1 and CDR2 sequences are SGHNT and YYREEE (reference sequence). This CDR3 region has 14 residues. The CDR3, as DNA: TGTGCCAGCAGCCACCGGGTGATGGGGGAGACCCAGTACTTC. It translates to CASSHRVMGETQYF.

This clonotype has a count of ten or more. The V call is TRBV5-1, the J call TRBJ1-2; the D gene is possibly TRBD1 (6 bases). The CDR3 runs to 15 residues. V lost 7 bases to trimming and J lost 4 bases, with 20 bases between them. Germline V lookup: CDR1 SGHRS, CDR2 YFSETQ. CDR3 nucleotides: TGCGCCAGCTCATCTGGGTGGGGGCAGATCTATGGCTACACCTTC. Translating gives CASSSGWGQIYGYTF. Drawing the rest from reference TRBV5-1 and TRBJ1-2, the complete variable domain is KAGVTQTPRYLIKTRGQQVTLSCSPISGHRSVSWYQQTPGQGLQFLFEYFSETQRNKGNFPGRFSGRQFSNSRSEMNVSTLELGDSALYLCASSSGWGQIYGYTFGSGTRLTVV.

The V gene is TRBV7-2, the J gene TRBJ2-5; D gene unclear. Trimming removed 8 bases from V and 7 bases from J, with 17 bases in between. The CDR3 has 13 amino acids. Germline V gene lookup returns CDR1 SGHTA and CDR2 FQGNSA. Here the CDR3 reads CASRPPAGGTQYF. As DNA, the CDR3 is TGTGCCAGCCGGCCCCCGGCCGGTGGGACCCAGTACTTC.

The chain links TRBV5-1 to TRBJ2-5; possibly TRBD1 for D (6 bases). V lost 0 bases and J lost 3, with 9 bases in between. There are 14 residues in the CDR3. Germline V CDR1 and CDR2: SGHRS, YFSETQ. In DNA, the CDR3 is TGCGCCAGCAGCTTGGGAGGGGGTGAAGAGACCCAGTACTTC. This encodes CASSLGGGEETQYF.

This clonotype was picked up many times. CDR3 coding DNA: TGTGCCAGCAGTTTTGGTGGCGGGGGGCCCCAATTTAATTCACCCCTCCACTTT. Its translation is CASSFGGGGPQFNSPLHF. The chain couples TRBV12-3 or TRBV12-4 to TRBJ1-6; a possible D gene is TRBD1 (6 bases). The CDR3 is made up of 18 amino acids. V was clipped by 3 bases and J by 6 bases, with 21 bases between them.